This entry lists 24 T cell receptor beta chains sequenced from one sample in a study of blood T cells in healthy people across ages. Combining a sample-barcoded 5' primer with a J-beta primer mix, a second PCR ran for roughly 6 to 12 cycles. TCRdb reprocessed the 5' RACE reads with MiXCR, giving one entry per CDR3 protein. The sample has 720,000 or so distinct CDR3 sequences; approximately 40% are singletons. The sequenced material came from blood. The receptors shown here come from an elderly man in good health.

V and J are TRBV6-2 or TRBV6-3 and TRBJ1-1; no firm D call. Trimming shortened V by 4 bases and J by 1 base, and 13 bases separated the two germline ends. The CDR3 sequence is 15 residues long. The germline CDR1 and CDR2 sequences are MNHEY and SVGEGT. The CDR3 spells CASSFLRMGNTEAFF. The CDR3 DNA reads TGTGCCAGCAGTTTCCTCCGGATGGGGAACACTGAAGCTTTCTTT.

Many counts were recorded for this clonotype. V is TRBV20-1 and J is TRBJ2-4; D is undetermined. This CDR3 has 11 residues. Trimming stripped 6 bases from V and 7 bases from J, with 10 bases between. CDR1 DFQATT and CDR2 SNEGSKA come from the germline V gene (reference sequence). The CDR3 nucleotides are TGCAGTGCAACCCGAAGTAACATTCAGTACTTC. It encodes CSATRSNIQYF.

Only one count was recorded for this clonotype. The V call is TRBV12-3 or TRBV12-4, the J call TRBJ2-3; D unresolved. CDR3 size: 14 residues. With 6 bases removed from V and 5 bases from J, the gap between germline ends came to 15 bases. CDR3 residues: CASRLAGAGDTQYF. The CDR3 region has the DNA TGTGCCAGCAGGTTGGCCGGCGCTGGAGATACGCAGTATTTT.

CDR3 sequence (DNA): TGTGCCAGCAGTTACTCGATCAATGAGCAGTTCTTC. This gives the protein CASSYSINEQFF. J is TRBJ2-1 and V is TRBV6-6; D call uncertain. The CDR3 extends over 12 amino acids. Germline values: CDR1 MNHNY, CDR2 SVGAGI (reference sequence). Trimming took 0 bases from V and 6 from J, leaving 3 bases between them.

The V and J genes are TRBV4-3 and TRBJ2-3; 9 bases match TRBD2. This CDR3 is 17 amino acids long. Germline CDR1 is LGHNA and CDR2 is YSLEER. Trimming at V came to 4 bases and at J to 0 bases, leaving 8 bases not matched to a gene. CDR3 protein: CASSREAGGWSTDTQYF. CDR3 nucleotide sequence: TGCGCCAGCAGCCGCGAAGCGGGAGGATGGAGCACAGATACGCAGTATTTT.

The chain uses TRBV6-6 and TRBJ1-2; TRBD1 aligns across 7 bases. Germline CDR1 reads MNHNY; CDR2 reads SVGAGI (reference sequence). This CDR3 region has 15 residues. Trimming at V came to 3 bases and at J to 2 bases, leaving 6 bases not matched to a gene. CDR3 region: CASSYGQDRNYGYTF. The CDR3 DNA reads TGTGCCAGCAGTTATGGACAGGACAGAAACTATGGCTACACCTTC.

This clonotype was detected only a few times. The CDR3 sequence is CASSWTGELFF. In DNA, the CDR3 is TGTGCCAGCAGTTGGACCGGGGAGCTGTTTTTT. The chain uses TRBV28 and TRBJ2-2; D is undetermined. This CDR3 is 11 amino acids long. Germline V gene data show CDR1 as MDHEN and CDR2 as SYDVKM. The V and J ends lost 4 bases and 5 bases respectively, with 2 bases between them.

This clonotype was found a few times. The chain employs TRBV9 and TRBJ2-1, with 10 bases fitting TRBD1. The CDR3 is 15 residues long. Germline CDR1 is SGDLS and CDR2 is YYNGEE. With 3 bases clipped from V and 8 bases from J, the junction kept 8 bases outside the gene matches. CDR3 nucleotide sequence: TGTGCCAGCAGCGCGAGGACAGGGGGGATCTATGAGCAGTTCTTC. Translating gives CASSARTGGIYEQFF.

The V gene is TRBV12-3 or TRBV12-4, the J gene TRBJ1-6; D gene unclear. V was clipped by 3 bases and J by 10 bases, with 7 bases between them. This CDR3 has 12 residues. The CDR3, as DNA: TGTGCCAGCAGTTTGGCTCACTCACCCCTCCACTTT. It yields the protein CASSLAHSPLHF.

The gene calls are TRBV6-1 and TRBJ2-3, with 10 bases identical to TRBD2. CDR1 and CDR2 (germline): MNHNS, SASEGT. CDR3 size: 16 residues. With 7 bases clipped from V and 0 bases from J, the junction kept 7 bases outside the gene matches. The CDR3 nucleotides read TGTGCCAGCAAATTAACTAGCGGGGCTAGCACAGATACGCAGTATTTT. Amino acid sequence: CASKLTSGASTDTQYF.

This sequence joins TRBV18 and TRBJ1-4; a possible D gene is TRBD1 (5 bases). V was trimmed by 1 base and J by 6 bases, leaving 9 bases between them. The germline V gene encodes CDR1 KGHSH and CDR2 LQKENI. This CDR3 comprises 14 residues. CDR3 amino acids: CASSPLAGDEKLFF. In DNA, the CDR3 is TGTGCCAGCTCACCACTCGCGGGGGATGAAAAACTGTTTTTT.

At least ten counts were recorded for this clonotype. This chain joins TRBV4-2 and TRBJ2-2; no definite D call. Germline V gene lookup returns CDR1 LGHNA and CDR2 YNFKEQ. The CDR3 is 14 residues long. Trimming removed 4 bases at V and 2 bases at J, with 8 bases between. The CDR3 DNA sequence: TGTGCCAGCAGCCGAGACCACAACACCGGGGAGCTGTTTTTT. Residues: CASSRDHNTGELFF.

The CDR3 protein is CASSLADISNNSPLHF. In DNA form, the CDR3 reads TGCGCCAGCAGCTTGGCCGACATAAGTAATAATTCACCCCTCCACTTT. The chain couples TRBV5-1 to TRBJ1-6; D gene unclear. Germline CDR1 reads SGHRS; CDR2 reads YFSETQ. The CDR3 covers 16 residues. With 0 bases removed from V and 5 bases from J, the gap between germline ends came to 12 bases.

In the case of this clonotype: An end of the junction differs from the germline gene, which may be a read error. CDR3 nucleotides: TGCAGGGCTAGCGCAGGGAACGAGCAGTACTTC. It encodes CRASAGNEQYF. The chain is built from TRBV20-1 and TRBJ2-7, with D possibly matching TRBD2 (6 bases). The CDR3 loop spans 11 amino acids. Germline V gene lookup returns CDR1 DFQATT and CDR2 SNEGSKA (reference sequence).

This clonotype showed up many times. The CDR3 protein is CATSLGDSLYGYTF. The DNA of the CDR3 is TGTGCCACCAGCCTAGGAGACAGCCTCTATGGCTACACCTTC. The chain uses TRBV15 and TRBJ1-2, with TRBD1 as a possible D gene (5 bases). The CDR3 is 14 residues long. Deletions cut 5 bases from V and 4 bases from J, with 14 bases between. In germline, CDR1 is LNHNV, CDR2 YYDKDF (reference sequence).

This chain uses TRBV4-3 with TRBJ1-6; TRBD1 is a possible D gene (5 bases). The CDR3 contains 18 residues. Germline lookup yields CDR1 LGHNA and CDR2 YSLEER. V gave up 0 bases and J gave up 9 bases, with 21 bases separating them. The CDR3: CASSQDLLSAGPRSPLHF. DNA for the CDR3: TGCGCCAGCAGCCAAGATCTGCTATCGGCAGGGCCGCGTTCACCCCTCCACTTT.

This clonotype was seen repeatedly, ten times or more. The V and J genes are TRBV29-1 and TRBJ2-6, with TRBD1 as a possible D gene (6 bases). Germline CDR1 SQVTM, CDR2 ANQGSEA. V gave up 6 bases and J gave up 0 bases, with 15 bases separating them. This CDR3 has 16 residues. DNA for the CDR3: TGCAGCGTGGATACAGGGTCCCGCTCTGGGGCCAACGTCCTGACTTTC. Protein: CSVDTGSRSGANVLTF.

The rearrangement links TRBV12-3 or TRBV12-4 to TRBJ1-5; TRBD1 might be the D (5 bases). Trimming removed 4 bases from V and 2 bases from J, with 9 bases in between. The CDR3 totals 14 residues. The CDR3 spells CASSSRVGNQPQHF. CDR3 DNA: TGTGCCAGCAGTTCCAGGGTAGGCAATCAGCCCCAGCATTTT.

J is TRBJ1-5 and V is TRBV28; 8 nucleotides line up with TRBD1. CDR1 MDHEN and CDR2 SYDVKM come from the germline V gene. With 7 bases clipped from V and 6 bases from J, the junction kept 11 bases outside the gene matches. The CDR3 length is 15 residues. The CDR3 loop reads CASISPTGGVQPQHF. The CDR3 DNA sequence: TGTGCCAGCATCTCCCCCACAGGGGGTGTTCAGCCCCAGCATTTT.

Notes on this clonotype: A much larger clone differs by one base, so this may be a read error. Likely a read error: the CDR3 ends without its conserved phenylalanine or tryptophan. CDR3 nucleotide sequence: TGTGCCAGCAGCTTGATCGGGACAGGCAATAATTCACCCCTCCACTCT. It yields the protein CASSLIGTGNNSPLHS. The chain employs TRBV13 and TRBJ1-6, with TRBD1 matching over 8 bases. The J segment lost 5 bases and the V segment lost 3 bases, leaving 6 bases of the junction unmatched. There are 16 residues in the CDR3. Germline V CDR1 and CDR2: PRHDT, FYEKMQ (reference sequence).

Concerning this clonotype: A much larger clone lies one base from this, so it may be a read error. The chain couples TRBV3-1 to TRBJ2-5; possibly TRBD2 for D (5 bases). In germline, CDR1 is LGHDT, CDR2 YNNKEL (reference sequence). The length of the CDR3 is 14 residues. For the CDR3, the DNA is TGTGTCAGCAGCCTGGGAGTCGGTGGAGAGACCCAGTACTTC. It specifies CVSSLGVGGETQYF.

This clonotype appeared a few times. The DNA is omitted, as the CDR3 cannot be located on it reliably, and the CDR3 follows TCRdb's listing. The chain joins TRBV11-1 to TRBJ1-2; TRBD1 is taken as the D call from the table, unchecked against the DNA. Germline lookup yields CDR1 SGHAT and CDR2 FQDESV (reference sequence). The CDR3 is 19 residues long, ends included. CDR3 protein: CASREELKGGLVLRARDTF.

Concerning this clonotype itself: A single base separates this from a much larger clone, so it may be a read error. CDR3 region: CASSQDRRQYSEQFF. For the CDR3, the DNA is TGTGCCAGCAGCCAAGATCGGCGGCAGTACAGTGAGCAGTTCTTC. The chain employs TRBV4-2 and TRBJ2-1; D gene ambiguous. The CDR3 runs 15 residues. In germline, CDR1 is LGHNA, CDR2 YNFKEQ.

Of note for this clonotype: This may stem from a read error, because a much larger clone lies one nucleotide away. The chain's CDR3 is CASSHQDTQYF. The DNA of the CDR3 is TGTGCCAGCAGCCACCAAGATACGCAGTATTTT. This sequence joins TRBV3-1 and TRBJ2-3; D not certain. The CDR3 loop spans 11 amino acids. Germline CDR1 and CDR2: LGHDT and YNNKEL (reference sequence). V was pared by 3 bases and J by 5 bases, with 3 bases between.